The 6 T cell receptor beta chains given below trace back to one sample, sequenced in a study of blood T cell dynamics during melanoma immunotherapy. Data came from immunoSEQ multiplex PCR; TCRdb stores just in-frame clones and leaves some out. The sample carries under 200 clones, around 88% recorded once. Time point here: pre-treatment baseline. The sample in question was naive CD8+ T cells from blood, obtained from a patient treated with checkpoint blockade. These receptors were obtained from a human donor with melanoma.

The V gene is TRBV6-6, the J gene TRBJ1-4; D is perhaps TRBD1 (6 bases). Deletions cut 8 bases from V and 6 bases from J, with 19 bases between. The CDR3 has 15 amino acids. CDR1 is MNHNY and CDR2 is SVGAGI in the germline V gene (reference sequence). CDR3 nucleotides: TGTGCCAGCGTTCGAGGGGGGGGAATGGATGAAAAACTGTTTTTT. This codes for CASVRGGGMDEKLFF.

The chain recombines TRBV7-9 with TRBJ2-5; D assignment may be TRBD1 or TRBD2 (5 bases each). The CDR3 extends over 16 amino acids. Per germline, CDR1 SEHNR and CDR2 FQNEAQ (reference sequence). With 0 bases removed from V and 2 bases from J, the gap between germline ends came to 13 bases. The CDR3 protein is CASSLAPGREQETQYF. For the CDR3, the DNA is TGTGCCAGCAGCTTAGCGCCGGGCAGGGAGCAAGAGACCCAGTACTTC.

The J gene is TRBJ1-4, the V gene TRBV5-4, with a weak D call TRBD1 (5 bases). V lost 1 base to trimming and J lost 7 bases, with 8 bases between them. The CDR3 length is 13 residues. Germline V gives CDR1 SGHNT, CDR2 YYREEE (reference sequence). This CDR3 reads CASSLTQGEKLFF. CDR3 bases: TGTGCCAGCAGCTTGACGCAGGGTGAAAAACTGTTTTTT.

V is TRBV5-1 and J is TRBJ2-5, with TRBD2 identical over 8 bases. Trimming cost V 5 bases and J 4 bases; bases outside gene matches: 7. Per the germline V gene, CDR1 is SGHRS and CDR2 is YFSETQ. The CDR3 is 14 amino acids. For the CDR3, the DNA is TGCGCCAGCAGAGAGGGACTAGTTCGAGAGACCCAGTACTTC. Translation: CASREGLVRETQYF.

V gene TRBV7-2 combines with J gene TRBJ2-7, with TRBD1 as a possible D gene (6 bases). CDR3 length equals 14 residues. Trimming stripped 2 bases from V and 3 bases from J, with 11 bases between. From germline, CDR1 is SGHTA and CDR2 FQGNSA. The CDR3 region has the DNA TGTGCCAGCAGCTTACCCCGGGACAACTACGAGCAGTACTTC. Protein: CASSLPRDNYEQYF.

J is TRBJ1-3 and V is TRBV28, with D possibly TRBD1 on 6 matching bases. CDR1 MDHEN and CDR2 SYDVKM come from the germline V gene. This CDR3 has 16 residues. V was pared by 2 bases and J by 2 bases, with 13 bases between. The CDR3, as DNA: TGTGCCAGCAGTTTAGGTACAGGGTCCGCTGGAAACACCATATATTTT. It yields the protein CASSLGTGSAGNTIYF.